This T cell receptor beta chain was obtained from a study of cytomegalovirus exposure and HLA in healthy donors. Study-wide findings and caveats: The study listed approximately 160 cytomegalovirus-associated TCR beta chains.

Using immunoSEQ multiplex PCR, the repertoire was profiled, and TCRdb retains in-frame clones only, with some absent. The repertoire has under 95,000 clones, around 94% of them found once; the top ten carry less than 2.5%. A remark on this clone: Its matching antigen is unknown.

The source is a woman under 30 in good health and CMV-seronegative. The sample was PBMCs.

The CDR3 loop reads CASSAQGRNQPQHF. CDR3 in DNA: TGTGCCAGCAGTGCCCAGGGGCGGAATCAGCCCCAGCATTTT. This chain connects TRBV6-1 to TRBJ1-5, with D possibly TRBD1 on 6 matching bases. Germline V lookup: CDR1 MNHNS, CDR2 SASEGT. V dropped 4 bases and J dropped 4 bases, with 11 bases sitting between them. The CDR3 runs to 14 residues.